These 3 T cell receptor beta chains share one sample of origin, sequenced in a study of T cell responses to AZD1222 COVID-19 vaccine. The assay was immunoSEQ multiplex PCR, and TCRdb's table has in-frame clones only and misses some. The table shows about 160,000 clones, with 90% to 95% occurring only once. The input for sequencing was peripheral blood, taken on day 0 of AZD1222 vaccination. The receptors were sampled from an adult in good health.

The V call is TRBV29-1, the J call TRBJ2-4; D remains unclear. V was clipped by 0 bases and J by 3 bases, with 6 bases between them. Germline-derived CDR1 and CDR2 are SQVTM and ANQGSEA. CDR3 length: 13 residues. The chain's CDR3 is CSVEDNSKNIQYF. The CDR3 coding sequence is TGCAGCGTTGAAGATAACAGCAAAAACATTCAGTACTTC. Filled out from reference TRBV29-1 and TRBJ2-4, the complete variable domain reads SAVISQKPSRDICQRGTSLTIQCQVDSQVTMMFWYRQQPGQSLTLIATANQGSEATYESGFVIDKFPISRPNLTFSTLTVSNMSPEDSSIYLCSVEDNSKNIQYFGAGTRLSVL.

This clone was counted once. V and J are TRBV2 and TRBJ2-7; a weak D match, TRBD2 (6 bases). The CDR3 consists of 15 residues. The V end lost 7 bases, the J end lost 4 bases, and 20 bases lay between the germline ends. Germline CDR1 and CDR2: SNHLY and FYNNEI. The CDR3 loop reads CASTRGTVLDYEQYV. In DNA, the CDR3 is TGTGCCAGCACACGCGGGACCGTACTAGATTACGAGCAGTACGTC.

This clone came up once. This chain connects TRBV4-1 to TRBJ1-1; TRBD1 matches 7 bases. This CDR3 spans 15 amino acids. CDR1 and CDR2 from the germline V gene are MGHRA and YSYEKL. The junction had 6 bases not matched to a gene; V was cut back by 5 bases and J by 0 bases. The CDR3 sequence is CASSFSGQLNTEAFF. Here the CDR3 DNA reads TGCGCCAGCAGCTTTTCGGGACAGCTGAACACTGAAGCTTTCTTT.